This TCR beta chain stems from a study of HIV-infected patients and healthy controls (dated 2014 in TCRdb). Concerning the study at large: The question the study tested was whether immune perturbation and reconstitution could be captured by deep TCR repertoire sequencing of small blood samples from HIV patients. General conclusions and limits of the study: The study did not determine donor HLA types. During therapy, a significant decrease in frequency was seen for HIV-associated CDR3s, whereas no significant change was found for CMV-associated CDR3s, although most of them became more frequent. MAIT cell alpha-chain CDR3s were present at high frequency in healthy controls but severely depleted in HIV+ repertoires. In size-matched repertoire data, the apparent post-therapy recovery of the Gini index in HIV-infected patients was not replicated. Pairing of alpha and beta chains was not determined in the samples. The dynamics of distinct T-cell subpopulations could not be separated, and sequencing depth was restricted, because whole blood was used. Healthy controls shared more CDR3s between individuals than HIV+ patients, by Jaccard index and by count of highly shared sequences. A major limit on how widely the findings apply, in the view of the authors, was that only sixteen HIV-infected individuals were processed. Slight age and sex profile differences between the study cohorts did not explain the observed diversity differences. HIV-infected repertoires had significantly higher mean Gini indices than controls, possibly reflecting oligoclonality. Unequal numbers of distinct sequences between patients and controls complicated comparisons, and size-matching overweighted rare events from HIV-infected data. Eight alpha and eight beta V genes showed significantly different mean usage between HIV-infected patients and controls. Healthy control repertoires showed roughly threefold more distinct CDR3s and higher Shannon diversity than untreated HIV+ repertoires.

The cysteine opens and the phenylalanine closes a CDR3 of 16 amino acids. The CDR3 DNA has 48 bases and is translated from base 1. V is pruned by 5 bases and J by 1 base, leaving 2 bases of the junction without a gene match. The germline V gene (reference sequence) provides CDR1 PRHDT and CDR2 FYEKMQ. This clonotype was observed at least ten times. What antigen it recognizes has not been identified. No base qualities exist here, and no much larger clone lies one base off it. Reverse transcription of about 510 ng RNA was performed with SuperScript III using primers directed against the alpha and beta constant regions. Separate libraries for the alpha and beta chains were generated through chain-specific third strand synthesis that incorporated multiplexing indices. The protocol used a single primer pair to amplify all rearrangements within a chain, which avoided primer bias, and attached molecular barcodes to each cDNA molecule. Purified cDNA was joined by T4 RNA Ligase 1 to a 5' RACE adapter carrying a random hexamer and the SP2 sequencing primer site. The authors primed second strand synthesis from the SP2 site with Phusion polymerase and used slow temperature ramps to favor optimal annealing. The 12-nucleotide barcode on each molecule comprised two random hexamer sequences, both introduced before amplification and concatenated. A brief initial PCR introduced P5 and P7 adapter elements together with a second index, and an approximately 23-cycle amplification PCR using P5s and P7 primers was subsequently performed. A total of approximately 26 PCR cycles were applied to the libraries, which were quantified on a Qubit, sized on a Bioanalyzer, and diluted to about 4.4 nM. The normalized libraries were sequenced on an Illumina MiSeq using 2 x 250 paired-end kits. Into 9.5 to 10 ul Tris-Cl, the reverse transcription reactions were eluted following cleanup on MinElute columns. A 1:1 ratio of AMPure XP beads was used to clean the adapter ligations after they had run for roughly 20 hours at 16 degrees C. In the paper's pipeline: Demultiplexed FASTQ files were processed with a modified Decombinator by which V, J, insert and barcode information was output. Sequences sharing a barcode but differing from the dominant sequence were discarded as errors, and barcodes clustered at Levenshtein distance 3 were counted to estimate original cDNA molecules. The R packages ineq, vegan, igraph and RCytoscape were used for downstream analyses, together with IMGT nomenclature and CDR3 definitions. The authors computed V gene usage over distinct sequences and counted each TCR a single time to avoid skew from clonal expansion. Similarity networks connected unique CDR3 amino acid sequences within a donor whenever two sequences differed by a single Levenshtein edit. The authors compiled published HIV-specific CDR3s (about 92 alpha, 650 to 800 beta) and CMV-specific CDR3s (roughly 12 alpha, 200 to 300 beta) and searched for them in the repertoires. It was shown by random subsampling to size-matched repertoires that the decreased diversity of patients was not caused by their lower sequence numbers. TCRdb reanalyzed the raw reads on its own, using fastp at Q25 for trimming and MiXCR for clone calling, and kept in-frame beta chains. Rows with one shared CDR3 protein collapse into an entry with the most common genes and DNA. The V and J calls were determined by TCRdb, not by the authors. A total of 15,000 to 20,000 distinct CDR3 sequences appear in this sample, roughly 8.9% of them only once. Clones ranked in the top ten supply about 2.6% of the sample.

Whole blood was used without cell fractionation, so the repertoire reflected all unsorted peripheral T cells. Roughly eleven uninfected healthy donors were sampled as controls, a few of whom were sampled twice about 3 months apart. For RNA extraction, about 2.3 ml of peripheral blood was collected into Tempus tubes. The TURBO-DNase kit was used to remove leftover genomic DNA, and GLOBINclear was used to deplete globin mRNA. The chain uses TRBV13 and TRBJ2-2, with 12 junctional bases fitting TRBD2. The sample consisted of blood. This receptor was obtained from an adult in good health. The sequenced DNA is TGTGCCAGCAGCGCGGGACTAGCGGGGAACACCGGGGAGCTGTTTTTT. It encodes CASSAGLAGNTGELFF. Reference TRBV13 and TRBJ2-2 genes cover what lies past the CDR3, so the full variable domain is AAGVIQSPRHLIKEKRETATLKCYPIPRHDTVYWYQQGPGQDPQFLISFYEKMQSDKGSIPDRFSAQQFSDYHSELNMSSLELGDSALYFCASSAGLAGNTGELFFGEGSRLTVL.